Given below is one TCR beta chain in context. When the RNA was reverse transcribed, random hexamers were used with an input of roughly 0.45 to 1 ug. Across 54 Vbeta and 13 Jbeta, immunoSEQ multiplex PCR amplified TCR beta CDR3. TCRdb ran MiXCR on the immunoSEQ multiplex PCR reads and lists one entry per CDR3 protein. Among about 150,000 distinct CDR3 sequences listed, approximately 96% were seen once. V lost 0 bases and J lost 6, with 6 bases in between. The CDR3 spans 13 residues. Germline V gene data show CDR1 as MNHEY and CDR2 as SMNVEV (reference sequence). These data are taken from a study of CD8 T cells in Susac syndrome.

The chain carries TRBV27 and TRBJ2-1; D remains unclear. The clonotype was recovered from a human donor with Susac syndrome. The source material was CD4+ T cells from PBMCs. In nucleotides, the CDR3 is TGTGCCAGCAGTTTATCGAGCCCCAATGAGCAGTTCTTC. Translation: CASSLSSPNEQFF.